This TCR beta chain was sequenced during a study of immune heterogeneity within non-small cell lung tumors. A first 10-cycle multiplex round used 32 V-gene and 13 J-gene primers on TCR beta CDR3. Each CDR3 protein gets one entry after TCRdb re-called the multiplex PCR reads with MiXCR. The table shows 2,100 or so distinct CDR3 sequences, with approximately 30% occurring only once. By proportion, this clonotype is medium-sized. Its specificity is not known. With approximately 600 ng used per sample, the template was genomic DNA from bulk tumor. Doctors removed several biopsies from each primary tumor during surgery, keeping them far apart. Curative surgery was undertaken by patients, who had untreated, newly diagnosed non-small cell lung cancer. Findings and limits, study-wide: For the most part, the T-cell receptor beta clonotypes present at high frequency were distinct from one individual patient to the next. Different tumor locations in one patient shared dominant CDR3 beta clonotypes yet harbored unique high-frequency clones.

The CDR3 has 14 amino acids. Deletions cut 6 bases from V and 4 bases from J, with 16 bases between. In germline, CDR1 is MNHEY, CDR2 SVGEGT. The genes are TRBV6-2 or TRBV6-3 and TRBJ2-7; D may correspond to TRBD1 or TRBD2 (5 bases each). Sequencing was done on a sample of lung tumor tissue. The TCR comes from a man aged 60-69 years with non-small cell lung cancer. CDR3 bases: TGTGCCAGCAGATGGGACGGGCTCCGGTACGAGCAGTACTTC. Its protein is CASRWDGLRYEQYF.